This entry lists 4 T cell receptor beta chains sequenced from one sample in a study of Ad26.COV2.S vaccination and SARS-CoV-2 variants. Sequencing was performed with immunoSEQ multiplex PCR; in TCRdb, only in-frame clones are kept and a portion is missing. The table has 300,000 to 400,000 clones, more than 75% seen once. Specified treatment: roughly 20 received Ad26.COV2.S at low or high dose, single or two shots; about 5 received placebo; per-sample allocation not given. Sampling happened 63 days after the first vaccine or placebo injection. This specimen was peripheral blood, taken in a trial of Ad26.COV2.S vaccine versus placebo. Receptors were obtained from a person between 18 and 65 years old who received the Ad26.COV2.S COVID-19 vaccine or a placebo.

The chain carries TRBV5-1 and TRBJ1-6, with TRBD1 as a possible D gene (5 bases). Germline CDR1 reads SGHRS; CDR2 reads YFSETQ. Deletions cut 1 base from V and 7 bases from J, with 12 bases between. The CDR3 is 15 amino acids. CDR3 amino acids: CASSLRSGQNSPLHF. The DNA for the CDR3 is TGCGCCAGCAGCTTGCGTTCGGGGCAGAATTCACCCCTCCACTTT.

The chain employs TRBV10-3 and TRBJ2-1; 9 nucleotides line up with TRBD1. The CDR3 loop spans 15 amino acids. Germline V CDR1 and CDR2: ENHRY, SYGVKD. With 2 bases clipped from V and 6 bases from J, the junction kept 5 bases outside the gene matches. The CDR3 loop reads CAISEGTGKINEQFF. In DNA, the CDR3 is TGTGCCATCAGTGAGGGGACAGGGAAGATCAATGAGCAGTTCTTC.

This clone showed up just once. Other DNA sequences within the sample encode an identical CDR3. This chain joins TRBV15 and TRBJ2-7; D unresolved. Trimming stripped 3 bases from V and 1 base from J, with 7 bases between. From germline, CDR1 is LNHNV and CDR2 YYDKDF (reference sequence). The CDR3 covers 13 residues. CDR3 in amino acids: CATSRDRSYEQYF. The CDR3 DNA reads as TGTGCCACCAGCAGGGACCGATCCTACGAGCAGTACTTC.

This clone was seen a handful of times. V and J are TRBV7-9 and TRBJ1-1, with TRBD1 matching over 7 bases. This CDR3 is 15 amino acids long. V gave up 1 base and J gave up 3 bases; unmatched junction bases: 5. The germline gives CDR1 SEHNR, CDR2 FQNEAQ (reference sequence). CDR3 loop: CASSLGQGGYTEAFF. DNA of the CDR3: TGTGCCAGCAGCTTAGGACAGGGCGGATACACTGAAGCTTTCTTT.